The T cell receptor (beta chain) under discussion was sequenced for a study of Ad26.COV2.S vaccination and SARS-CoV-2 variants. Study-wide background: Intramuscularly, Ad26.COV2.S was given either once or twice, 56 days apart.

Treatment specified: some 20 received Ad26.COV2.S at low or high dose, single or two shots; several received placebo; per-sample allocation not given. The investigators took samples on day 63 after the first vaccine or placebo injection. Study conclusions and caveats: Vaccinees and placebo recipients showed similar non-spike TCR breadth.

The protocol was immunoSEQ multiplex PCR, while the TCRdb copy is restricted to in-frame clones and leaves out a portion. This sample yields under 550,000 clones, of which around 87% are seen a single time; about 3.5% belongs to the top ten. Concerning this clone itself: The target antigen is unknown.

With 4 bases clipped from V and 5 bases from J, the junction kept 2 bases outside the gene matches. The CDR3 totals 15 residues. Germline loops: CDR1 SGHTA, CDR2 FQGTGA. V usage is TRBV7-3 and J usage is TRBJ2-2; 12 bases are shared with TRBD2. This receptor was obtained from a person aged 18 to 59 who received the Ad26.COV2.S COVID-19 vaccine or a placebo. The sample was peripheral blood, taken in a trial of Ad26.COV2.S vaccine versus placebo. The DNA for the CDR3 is TGTGCCAGCAGCTCCGGGACTAGCGGGACCGGGGAGCTGTTTTTT. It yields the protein CASSSGTSGTGELFF.